This is a list of T cell receptor beta chains from one sample in a study of T cells in Graves' hyperthyroidism and ophthalmopathy. MiXCR, run by TCRdb on the multiplex PCR reads, gives a single entry per CDR3 protein. The sample contains 500,000 to 650,000 distinct CDR3 sequences, approximately 15% of which appear only once. The source material was blood. These TCRs come from a woman aged 50 to 65 with Graves' ophthalmopathy. Each CDR3 is given with its conserved first and last residue. D genes are given only for firm matches. Rows may omit the clone size; those that give it use once, few, many or a size class.

CDR3 protein,CDR3 DNA,clone size,D gene,J gene,V gene
CASSQDIRDYEQYF,TGTGCCAGCAGCCAAGATATTCGGGACTACGAGCAGTACTTC,many,.,TRBJ2-7,TRBV3-1
CASSTPDRGNGYTF,TGTGCCAGCAGTACACCCGACAGGGGGAATGGCTACACCTTC,many,TRBD1,TRBJ1-2,TRBV28
CASSIVGTGGSNEKLFF,TGTGCCAGTAGTATTGTTGGGACAGGGGGCTCGAACGAAAAACTGTTTTTT,few,TRBD1,TRBJ1-4,TRBV19
CASSGTGTGGLIYEQYF,TGTGCCAGCAGCGGAACCGGGACAGGGGGCTTGATCTACGAGCAGTACTTC,many,TRBD1,TRBJ2-7,TRBV28
CASSSMTSGYTGELFF,TGTGCCAGTAGTAGCATGACTAGCGGGTACACCGGGGAGCTGTTTTTT,many,TRBD2,TRBJ2-2,TRBV19
CSVPTEDRAYNEQFF,TGTAGCGTGCCTACCGAGGACAGGGCCTACAATGAGCAGTTCTTC,many,TRBD1,TRBJ2-1,TRBV29-1
CASSPPFGQGDEQFF,TGTGCCAGCTCACCACCTTTTGGACAGGGCGATGAGCAGTTCTTC,many,TRBD1,TRBJ2-1,TRBV18
CASSFLSMLYGAAEQFF,TGTGCCAGCAGCTTCCTTAGTATGTTGTATGGGGCAGCGGAGCAGTTCTTC,many,.,TRBJ2-1,TRBV12-3/TRBV12-4
CASSLGPGGPGSYNEQFF,TGCGCCAGCAGCTTAGGCCCGGGAGGGCCGGGCTCCTACAATGAGCAGTTCTTC,few,TRBD2,TRBJ2-1,TRBV5-1
CASNPGQSYEQYF,TGTGCCAGCAACCCTGGGCAGTCCTACGAGCAGTACTTC,few,.,TRBJ2-7,TRBV6-1
CATSRDRGSTDTQYF,TGTGCCACCAGCAGAGATCGGGGGAGCACAGATACGCAGTATTTT,.,.,TRBJ2-3,TRBV15
CASTYAKSTEAFF,TGTGCCAGCACCTACGCGAAGAGCACTGAAGCTTTCTTT,many,.,TRBJ1-1,TRBV6-1
CASSNCDRGRFHRGAGNQPQHF,TGTGCCAGCAGTAATTGCGACAGGGGGCGGTTCCACCGGGGAGCCGGCAATCAGCCCCAGCATTTT,few,TRBD1,TRBJ1-5,TRBV12-3/TRBV12-4
CASSFRRDRPDTQYF,TGTGCCAGCAGCTTCCGCCGGGACAGGCCAGATACGCAGTATTTT,many,TRBD1,TRBJ2-3,TRBV11-3
CASSLGQGLAEAFF,TGTGCCAGCAGTTTGGGACAGGGCCTCGCTGAAGCTTTCTTT,many,TRBD1,TRBJ1-1,TRBV27
CSARSGTSGPLAKNIQYF,TGCAGTGCTAGATCCGGGACTAGCGGTCCTTTAGCCAAAAACATTCAGTACTTC,few,TRBD2,TRBJ2-4,TRBV20-1
CSARVGASTGELFF,TGCAGTGCTAGAGTGGGCGCGAGCACCGGGGAGCTGTTTTTT,few,.,TRBJ2-2,TRBV20-1
CASSFTSMASGNTIYF,TGTGCCAGCAGTTTTACCTCAATGGCCTCTGGAAACACCATATATTTT,many,.,TRBJ1-3,TRBV6-6
CSVVRGANTEAFF,TGCAGCGTTGTGCGGGGGGCGAACACTGAAGCTTTCTTT,many,.,TRBJ1-1,TRBV29-1
CASSHARVTNTEAFF,TGTGCCAGCAGCCACGCACGGGTGACGAACACTGAAGCTTTCTTT,many,.,TRBJ1-1,TRBV4-2
CASKEGLAINEQFF,TGTGCCAGCAAGGAGGGACTAGCGATCAATGAGCAGTTCTTC,.,TRBD2,TRBJ2-1,TRBV28
CASRAYSNQPQHF,TGTGCCAGCAGGGCGTATAGCAATCAGCCCCAGCATTTT,many,.,TRBJ1-5,TRBV27
CASMPGLAGDTGELFF,TGTGCCAGTATGCCGGGACTAGCGGGAGACACCGGGGAGCTGTTTTTT,.,TRBD2,TRBJ2-2,TRBV27
CASSYRDWDNTEAFF,TGTGCCAGCAGTTACCGAGATTGGGATAACACTGAAGCTTTCTTT,once,.,TRBJ1-1,TRBV6-9
CASITGQGGEKLFF,TGTGCCAGCATCACTGGACAGGGTGGTGAAAAACTGTTTTTT,many,TRBD1,TRBJ1-4,TRBV7-9
CASSLNRAHYGYTF,TGCGCCAGCAGCCTAAACAGGGCCCACTATGGCTACACCTTC,many,.,TRBJ1-2,TRBV5-1
CASSPFGTAERLYEQYF,TGTGCCAGCTCACCATTTGGGACAGCCGAACGTCTCTACGAGCAGTACTTC,.,TRBD1,TRBJ2-7,TRBV18
CASSKGLAYNEQFF,TGTGCCAGCAGTAAGGGACTAGCGTACAATGAGCAGTTCTTC,few,TRBD2,TRBJ2-1,TRBV6-1
CASSLAGLAGVGETQYF,TGTGCCAGCAGCTTAGCCGGACTAGCGGGAGTCGGGGAGACCCAGTACTTC,few,TRBD2,TRBJ2-5,TRBV7-2
CASSLFGTPNGGTDTQYF,TGTGCCAGCAGTTTATTTGGGACACCCAACGGGGGCACAGATACGCAGTATTTT,many,.,TRBJ2-3,TRBV28
CASSPGLDWVYEQYF,TGTGCCAGCAGCCCGGGACTAGATTGGGTCTACGAGCAGTACTTC,many,TRBD2,TRBJ2-7,TRBV9
CASSPPGGGGETQYF,TGTGCCAGCAGCCCCCCGGGTGGGGGCGGGGAGACCCAGTACTTC,many,.,TRBJ2-5,TRBV3-1
CATSDWRVTGIAGRGETQYF,TGTGCCACCAGTGATTGGCGTGTGACAGGCATTGCGGGCAGAGGAGAGACCCAGTACTTC,.,.,TRBJ2-5,TRBV24-1
CSARTGTSYEQYF,TGCAGTGCCCGCACAGGGACGTCCTACGAGCAGTACTTC,many,.,TRBJ2-7,TRBV20-1
CASSILATNTGELFF,TGTGCCAGTAGTATACTAGCGACGAACACCGGGGAGCTGTTTTTT,few,.,TRBJ2-2,TRBV19